The 27 T cell receptor beta chains given below trace back to one sample, sequenced in a study of shared clonotypes between healthy human individuals. Some clones are missing from TCRdb's copy, which holds only in-frame ones; the method was immunoSEQ multiplex PCR. The repertoire holds about 1 million clones, under 80% seen once, with roughly 1.4% in the top ten. The sequenced material came from memory CD4+ T cells sorted from blood. Subset meaning: CD45RA-negative fraction. Every receptor here comes from a man younger than 35 in good health.

CDR3 sequence reads: CASSPWQGIPEQYF. DNA for the CDR3: TGCGCCAGCAGCCCGTGGCAGGGCATTCCCGAGCAGTACTTC. J is TRBJ2-7 and V is TRBV5-1, with D possibly matching TRBD1 (5 bases). V was cut by 4 bases and J by 6 bases, with 17 bases left in between. Germline CDR1 reads SGHRS; CDR2 reads YFSETQ. This CDR3 spans 14 amino acids.

As for this clone: The same CDR3 is also encoded by other DNA sequences in this sample. The rearrangement joins TRBV6-6 to TRBJ2-1; 8 bases map to TRBD2. Per the germline V gene, CDR1 is MNHNY and CDR2 is SVGAGI (reference sequence). This CDR3 comprises 16 residues. With 4 bases clipped from V and 6 bases from J, the junction kept 11 bases outside the gene matches. The DNA of the CDR3 is TGTGCCAGCAGTTCCACGATAGCGGGATCCGGCAATGAGCAGTTCTTC. It encodes CASSSTIAGSGNEQFF.

V is TRBV5-5 and J is TRBJ1-6; D remains ambiguous. Germline V gene data show CDR1 as SGHKS and CDR2 as YYEKEE (reference sequence). The CDR3 runs to 15 residues. With 2 bases removed from V and 4 bases from J, the gap between germline ends came to 10 bases. CDR3 in DNA: TGTGCCAGCAGCTTTTGGGCCGAGTATAATTCACCCCTCCACTTT. This sequence encodes CASSFWAEYNSPLHF.

The chain combines TRBV27 with TRBJ2-1; 9 nucleotides match TRBD2. The junction had 23 bases not matched to a gene; V was cut back by 5 bases and J by 3 bases. Germline CDR1 and CDR2: MNHEY and SMNVEV (reference sequence). The CDR3 length is 21 residues. The CDR3 protein is CASSLISIKGLAGKRYNEQFF. CDR3 bases: TGTGCCAGCAGTCTTATATCCATTAAGGGGCTAGCGGGGAAGCGCTACAATGAGCAGTTCTTC.

For this clone: Given a much more abundant clone one base away, this may be a read error. The J gene is TRBJ1-5, the V gene TRBV28; 7 bases align to TRBD1. The V segment lost 3 bases and the J segment 6 bases; nucleotides outside the gene matches: 5. This CDR3 spans 14 amino acids. Germline V gene data show CDR1 as MDHEN and CDR2 as SYDVKM. CDR3 coding DNA: TGTGCCAGCAGTTTGACAGGGAGGGGTCAGCCCCAGCATTTT. The encoded protein is CASSLTGRGQPQHF.

This clone came up a few times. The chain employs TRBV13 and TRBJ1-5; no clear D gene. The V end was cut by 3 bases, the J end by 1 base, with 7 bases between. This CDR3 has 14 amino acids. Germline V gene lookup returns CDR1 PRHDT and CDR2 FYEKMQ (reference sequence). CDR3 region: CASSFGQSNQPQHF. CDR3 bases: TGTGCCAGCAGCTTCGGGCAGAGCAATCAGCCCCAGCATTTT.

In DNA form, the CDR3 reads TGTGCCACCAGCAGAGTGTGGGACAGGTTGAACAATGAGCAGTTCTTC. Translation gives CATSRVWDRLNNEQFF. The rearrangement uses TRBV15 and TRBJ2-1; 8 nucleotides agree with TRBD1. The CDR3 sequence is 16 residues long. V shed 1 base, J shed 5 bases, and the junction held 7 bases outside the gene matches. Looked up from germline, CDR1 is LNHNV and CDR2 is YYDKDF (reference sequence).

This clone was counted once. The chain carries TRBV11-2 and TRBJ2-7; D might be TRBD1 (5 bases). Germline values: CDR1 SGHAT, CDR2 FQNNGV. The CDR3 spans 16 residues. With 2 bases removed from V and 2 bases from J, the gap between germline ends came to 16 bases. The CDR3 is CASSLTGYQAAYEQYF. The DNA of the CDR3 is TGTGCCAGCAGCTTAACAGGATATCAGGCCGCCTACGAGCAGTACTTC.

The chain employs TRBV19 and TRBJ1-2; D is uncertain. V lost 7 bases, J lost 0 bases, and 6 bases lay in between. Germline V gives CDR1 LNHDA, CDR2 SQIVND (reference sequence). The CDR3 has 12 amino acids. CDR3 sequence: CASNEANYGYTF. For the CDR3, the DNA is TGTGCCAGTAACGAGGCTAACTATGGCTACACCTTC.

The genes are TRBV19 and TRBJ2-6; 8 bases fit TRBD1. In germline, CDR1 is LNHDA, CDR2 SQIVND (reference sequence). V shed 6 bases, J shed 0 bases, and the junction held 4 bases outside the gene matches. CDR3 length: 16 amino acids. DNA of the CDR3: TGTGCCAGTAGCTCTACAGGGGGCTCTGGGGCCAACGTCCTGACTTTC. It specifies CASSSTGGSGANVLTF.

This clone was observed at least ten times. The chain carries TRBV27 and TRBJ1-6, with TRBD1 identical over 10 bases. Germline-derived CDR1 and CDR2 are MNHEY and SMNVEV (reference sequence). This CDR3 has 15 amino acids. V dropped 4 bases and J dropped 7; count of bases not matched to a gene: 4. For the CDR3, the DNA is TGTGCCAGCAGTTCCGGGACAGGGGTGAATTCACCCCTCCACTTT. Amino acid sequence: CASSSGTGVNSPLHF.

This clone showed up just once. The chain employs TRBV9 and TRBJ2-5, with TRBD2 matching over 10 bases. In germline, CDR1 is SGDLS, CDR2 YYNGEE. This CDR3 has 16 amino acids. The junction had 6 bases not matched to a gene; V was cut back by 0 bases and J by 4 bases. CDR3 sequence (DNA): TGTGCCAGCAGCGTAGAAGGGATAGCGGGAGGAGAGACCCAGTACTTC. It translates to CASSVEGIAGGETQYF.

This clone occurred once. The V and J genes are TRBV9 and TRBJ1-6; D is uncertain. The CDR3 is made up of 14 amino acids. Looked up from germline, CDR1 is SGDLS and CDR2 is YYNGEE. Deletions cut 0 bases from V and 5 bases from J, with 6 bases between. In nucleotides, the CDR3 is TGTGCCAGCAGCGTAGACAGCGATAATTCACCCCTCCACTTT. It yields the protein CASSVDSDNSPLHF.

This clone was seen more than once but under ten times. The chain carries TRBV14 and TRBJ1-4; D gene unclear. This CDR3 contains 15 residues. CDR1 and CDR2 (germline): SGHDN, FVKESK. Deletions cut 4 bases from V and 8 bases from J, with 17 bases between. DNA for the CDR3: TGTGCCAGCAGCCGAGGGCCGTCGTTAGACGAAAAACTGTTTTTT. Amino acids: CASSRGPSLDEKLFF.

This chain joins TRBV9 and TRBJ2-5, with 10 bases lining up with TRBD2. The germline V gene has CDR1 SGDLS and CDR2 YYNGEE. Trimming at V came to 4 bases and at J to 5 bases, leaving 11 bases not matched to a gene. There are 16 residues in the CDR3. The CDR3 DNA is TGTGCCAGCAGCCCCCCGGCTAGCGGGGGTTCGGAGACCCAGTACTTC. Translation: CASSPPASGGSETQYF.

This chain connects TRBV7-2 to TRBJ2-4, with 8 nucleotides matching TRBD2. V lost 5 bases to trimming and J lost 9 bases; unmatched junction nucleotides: 9. CDR3 length: 14 residues. Germline CDR1 SGHTA, CDR2 FQGNSA. DNA for the CDR3: TGTGCCAGCAGCCCGGGACTAGTTGGTGGCATTCAGTACTTC. Its translation is CASSPGLVGGIQYF.

For this clone: The same CDR3 arises from other DNA sequences in this sample as well. The V and J genes are TRBV10-1 and TRBJ1-2, with D unclear. Trimming took 2 bases from V and 4 from J, leaving 8 bases between them. Germline V CDR1 and CDR2: WNHNN, SYGVQD (reference sequence). This CDR3 has 13 residues. The CDR3 region has the DNA TGCGCCAGCAGTGAGGGCGGATCCTATGGCTACACCTTC. Translating it yields CASSEGGSYGYTF.

The chain joins TRBV10-3 to TRBJ1-2; 12 bases map to TRBD1. Germline lookup yields CDR1 ENHRY and CDR2 SYGVKD. J was trimmed by 4 bases and V by 7 bases; bases with no gene match: 7. This CDR3 has 15 residues. The chain's CDR3 is CAITPGGQGAYGYTF. The CDR3, as DNA: TGTGCCATCACCCCGGGGGGACAGGGGGCCTATGGCTACACCTTC.

The V and J genes are TRBV10-3 and TRBJ1-2; 8 bases are shared with TRBD1. The J segment lost 1 base and the V segment lost 11 bases, leaving 6 bases of the junction unmatched. The CDR3 has 13 amino acids. Germline V CDR1 and CDR2: ENHRY, SYGVKD. CDR3 nucleotide sequence: TGTGCCTCCAGGACAGGGAATAACTATGGCTACACCTTC. Translating gives CASRTGNNYGYTF.

The V gene is TRBV6-5, the J gene TRBJ2-6; TRBD1 might be the D (5 bases). The germline CDR1 and CDR2 sequences are MNHEY and SVGAGI. The V gene lost 4 bases and the J gene lost 0 bases, with 10 bases spanning the gap. The CDR3 runs to 16 residues. The CDR3 region has the DNA TGTGCCAGCAGTTCAGGGTCGACCTCTGGGGCCAACGTCCTGACTTTC. Translated, it gives CASSSGSTSGANVLTF.

The rearrangement links TRBV10-1 to TRBJ2-1, with TRBD2 matching over 7 bases. The CDR3 length is 14 residues. Unmatched junction bases numbered 9, after V lost 3 bases and J lost 10 bases. Per germline, CDR1 WNHNN and CDR2 SYGVQD (reference sequence). The CDR3 spells CASSEAGTTDEQFF. The CDR3 DNA reads TGCGCCAGCAGTGAAGCGGGGACTACGGACGAGCAGTTCTTC.

V usage is TRBV7-2 and J usage is TRBJ2-5; D might be TRBD2 (5 bases). The germline V gene has CDR1 SGHTA and CDR2 FQGNSA. The CDR3 is made up of 13 amino acids. V dropped 3 bases and J dropped 5 bases, with 10 bases sitting between them. CDR3 nucleotide sequence: TGTGCCAGCAGCTTCCGACGGAGGGAGACCCAGTACTTC. Protein product: CASSFRRRETQYF.

The gene calls are TRBV2 and TRBJ2-5, with D possibly matching TRBD2 (6 bases). The germline CDR1 and CDR2 sequences are SNHLY and FYNNEI. V was clipped by 8 bases and J by 2 bases, with 21 bases between them. The CDR3 spans 16 residues. Here the CDR3 DNA reads TGTGCCAGCTACCCAAACGCGGGGACTTTTCAAGAGACCCAGTACTTC. Protein sequence: CASYPNAGTFQETQYF.

The genes are TRBV6-5 and TRBJ2-2, with TRBD2 matching over 11 bases. Germline CDR1 reads MNHEY; CDR2 reads SVGAGI. CDR3 size: 16 residues. J lost 6 bases, V lost 0 bases, and 3 bases had no gene match. CDR3 DNA sequence: TGTGCCAGCAGTTACTCGGGTAGCGGGAGGGCCGGGGAGCTGTTTTTT. Residues: CASSYSGSGRAGELFF.

The chain is built from TRBV25-1 and TRBJ2-1, with TRBD1 matching 7 bases. J was trimmed by 9 bases and V by 3 bases; bases with no gene match: 14. The CDR3 is 16 amino acids. Germline V lookup: CDR1 MGHDK, CDR2 SYGVNS. CDR3 nucleotide sequence: TGTGCCAGCAGTGAGCCCGGGACAGTAAATGGGGGTGAGCAGTTCTTC. Amino acid sequence: CASSEPGTVNGGEQFF.

The chain combines TRBV7-2 with TRBJ1-3, with D maybe TRBD1 (5 bases). In germline, CDR1 is SGHTA, CDR2 FQGNSA. The CDR3 length is 14 residues. Trimming took off 4 bases at V and 4 bases at J, with 11 bases between the two ends. The DNA of the CDR3 is TGTGCCAGCAGCTCCCCCGGGACCGGAAACACCATATATTTT. This encodes CASSSPGTGNTIYF. The whole variable domain, filled in from reference TRBV7-2 and TRBJ1-3, reads GAGVSQSPSNKVTEKGKDVELRCDPISGHTALYWYRQSLGQGLEFLIYFQGNSAPDKSGLPSDRFSAERTGGSVSTLTIQRTQQEDSAVYLCASSSPGTGNTIYFGEGSWLTVV.

The chain joins TRBV19 to TRBJ2-3; 8 bases line up with TRBD1. The CDR3 covers 16 residues. Germline CDR1 reads LNHDA; CDR2 reads SQIVND (reference sequence). Losses at the gene ends were 0 bases for V and 2 bases for J; bases not matched to a gene: 4. The DNA for the CDR3 is TGTGCCAGTAGTATAGAGTGGACAGGGACCACAGATACGCAGTATTTT. This sequence encodes CASSIEWTGTTDTQYF.